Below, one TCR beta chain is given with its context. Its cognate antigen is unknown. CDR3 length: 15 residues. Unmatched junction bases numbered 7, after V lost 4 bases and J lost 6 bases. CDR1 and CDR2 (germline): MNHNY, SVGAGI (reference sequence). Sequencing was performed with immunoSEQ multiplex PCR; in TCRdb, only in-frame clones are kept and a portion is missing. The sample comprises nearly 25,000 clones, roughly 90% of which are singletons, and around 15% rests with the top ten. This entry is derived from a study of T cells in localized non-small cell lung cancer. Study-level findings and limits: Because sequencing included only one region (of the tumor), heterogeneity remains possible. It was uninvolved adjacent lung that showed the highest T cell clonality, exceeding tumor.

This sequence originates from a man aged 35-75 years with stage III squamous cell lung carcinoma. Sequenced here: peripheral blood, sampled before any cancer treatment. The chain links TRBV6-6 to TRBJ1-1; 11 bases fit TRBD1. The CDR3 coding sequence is TGTGCCAGCAGTTTCCTACCGGGACAGGGGGCTGAAGCTTTCTTT. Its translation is CASSFLPGQGAEAFF.